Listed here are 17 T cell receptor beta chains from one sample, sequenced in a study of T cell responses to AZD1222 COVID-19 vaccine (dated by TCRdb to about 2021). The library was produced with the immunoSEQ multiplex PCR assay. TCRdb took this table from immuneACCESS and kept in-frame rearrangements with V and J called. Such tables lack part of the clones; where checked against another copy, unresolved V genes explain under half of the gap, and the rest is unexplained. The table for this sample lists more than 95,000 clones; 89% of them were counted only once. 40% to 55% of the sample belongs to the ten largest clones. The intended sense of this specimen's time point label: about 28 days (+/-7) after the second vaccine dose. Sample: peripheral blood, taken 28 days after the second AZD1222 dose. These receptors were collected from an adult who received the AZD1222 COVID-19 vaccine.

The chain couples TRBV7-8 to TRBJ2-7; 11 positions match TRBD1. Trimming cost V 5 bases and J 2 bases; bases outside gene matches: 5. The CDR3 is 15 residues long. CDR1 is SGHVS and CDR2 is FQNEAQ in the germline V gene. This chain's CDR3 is CASSTGTGGAYEQYF. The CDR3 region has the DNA TGTGCCAGCAGCACCGGGACAGGGGGTGCCTACGAGCAGTACTTC. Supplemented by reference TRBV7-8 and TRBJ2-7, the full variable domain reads GAGVSQSPRYKVAKRGQDVALRCDPISGHVSLFWYQQALGQGPEFLTYFQNEAQLDKSGLPSDRFFAERPEGSVSTLKIQRTQQEDSAVYLCASSTGTGGAYEQYFGPGTRLTVT.

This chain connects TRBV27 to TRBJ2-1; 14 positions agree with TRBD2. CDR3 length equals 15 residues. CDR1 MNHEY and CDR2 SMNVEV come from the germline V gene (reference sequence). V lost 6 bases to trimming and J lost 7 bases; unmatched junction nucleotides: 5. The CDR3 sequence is CASSSGTSGSNEQFF. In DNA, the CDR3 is TGTGCCAGCAGCTCCGGGACTAGCGGGAGTAATGAGCAGTTCTTC.

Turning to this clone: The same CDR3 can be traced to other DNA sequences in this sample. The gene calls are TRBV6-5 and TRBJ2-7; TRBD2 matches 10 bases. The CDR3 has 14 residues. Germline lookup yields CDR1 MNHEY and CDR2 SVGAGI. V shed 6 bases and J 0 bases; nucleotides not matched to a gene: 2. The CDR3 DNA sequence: TGTGCCAGCAGACGGACTAGCGGCTCCTACGAGCAGTACTTC. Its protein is CASRRTSGSYEQYF.

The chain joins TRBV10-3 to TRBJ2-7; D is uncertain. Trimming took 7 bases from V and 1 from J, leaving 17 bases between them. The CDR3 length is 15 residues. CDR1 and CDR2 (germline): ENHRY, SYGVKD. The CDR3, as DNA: TGTGCCATCACCGCGGACGAAACTACTTCCTACGAGCAGTACTTC. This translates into CAITADETTSYEQYF.

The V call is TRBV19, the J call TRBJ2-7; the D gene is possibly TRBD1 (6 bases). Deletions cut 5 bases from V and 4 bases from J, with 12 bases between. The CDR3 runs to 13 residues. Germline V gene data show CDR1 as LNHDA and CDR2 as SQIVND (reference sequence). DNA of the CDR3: TGTGCCAGTAGTGTTATTCAGGGGTACGAGCAGTACTTC. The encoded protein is CASSVIQGYEQYF. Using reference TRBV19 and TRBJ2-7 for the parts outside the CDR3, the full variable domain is DGGITQSPKYLFRKEGQNVTLSCEQNLNHDAMYWYRQDPGQGLRLIYYSQIVNDFQKGDIAEGYSVSREKKESFPLTVTSAQKNPTAFYLCASSVIQGYEQYFGPGTRLTVT.

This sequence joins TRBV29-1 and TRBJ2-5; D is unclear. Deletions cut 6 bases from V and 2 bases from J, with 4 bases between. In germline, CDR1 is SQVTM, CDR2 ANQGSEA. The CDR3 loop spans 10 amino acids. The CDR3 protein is CSVRQETQYF. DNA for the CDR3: TGCAGCGTGCGACAAGAGACCCAGTACTTC.

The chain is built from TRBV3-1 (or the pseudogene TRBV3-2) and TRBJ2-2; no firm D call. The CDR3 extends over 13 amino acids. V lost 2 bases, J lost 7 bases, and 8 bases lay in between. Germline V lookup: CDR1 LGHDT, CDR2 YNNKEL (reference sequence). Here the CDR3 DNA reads TGTGCCAGCAGCCAAACCGCTAACGGGGAGCTGTTTTTT. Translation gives CASSQTANGELFF.

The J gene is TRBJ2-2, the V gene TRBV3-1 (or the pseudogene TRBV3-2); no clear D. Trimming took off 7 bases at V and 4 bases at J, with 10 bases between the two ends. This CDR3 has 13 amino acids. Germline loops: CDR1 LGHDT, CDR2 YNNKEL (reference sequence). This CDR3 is CASTPSGTGELFF. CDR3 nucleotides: TGTGCCAGCACCCCATCCGGCACCGGGGAGCTGTTTTTT.

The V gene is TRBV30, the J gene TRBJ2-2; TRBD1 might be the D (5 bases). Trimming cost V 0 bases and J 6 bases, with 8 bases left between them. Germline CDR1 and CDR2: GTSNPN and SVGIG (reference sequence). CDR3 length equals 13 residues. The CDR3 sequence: CAWSVQGAGELFF. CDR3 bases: TGTGCCTGGAGTGTACAAGGGGCCGGGGAGCTGTTTTTT.

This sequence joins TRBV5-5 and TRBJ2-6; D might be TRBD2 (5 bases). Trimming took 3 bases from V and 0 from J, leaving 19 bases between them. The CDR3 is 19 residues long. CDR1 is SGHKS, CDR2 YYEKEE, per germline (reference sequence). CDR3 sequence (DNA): TGTGCCAGCAGCTCCAGTTACATTAGCGTTAGCTCTGGGGCCAACGTCCTGACTTTC. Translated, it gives CASSSSYISVSSGANVLTF.

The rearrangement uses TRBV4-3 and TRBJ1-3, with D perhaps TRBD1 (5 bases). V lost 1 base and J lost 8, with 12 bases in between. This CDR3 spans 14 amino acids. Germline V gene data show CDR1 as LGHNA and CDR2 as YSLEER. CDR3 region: CASSQARASDTIYF. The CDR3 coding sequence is TGCGCCAGCAGCCAAGCCAGGGCTAGCGACACCATATATTTT.

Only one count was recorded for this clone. The CDR3 sequence is CASSSTFLREAFF. The CDR3 DNA follows: TGTGCCAGCAGCTCCACTTTTCTCAGGGAGGCTTTCTTT. The J gene is TRBJ1-1, the V gene TRBV6-5; D is possibly TRBD1 (5 bases). Germline V gene data show CDR1 as MNHEY and CDR2 as SVGAGI. Trimming left V 6 bases short and J 11 bases short, with 19 bases between. The CDR3 loop spans 13 amino acids.

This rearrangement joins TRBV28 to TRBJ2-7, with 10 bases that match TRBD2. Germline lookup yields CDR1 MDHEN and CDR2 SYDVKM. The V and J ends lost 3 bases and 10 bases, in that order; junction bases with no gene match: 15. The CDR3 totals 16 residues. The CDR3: CASSLGASSGRTQQYF. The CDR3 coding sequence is TGTGCCAGCAGTTTGGGGGCGTCTAGCGGGAGAACCCAACAGTACTTC.

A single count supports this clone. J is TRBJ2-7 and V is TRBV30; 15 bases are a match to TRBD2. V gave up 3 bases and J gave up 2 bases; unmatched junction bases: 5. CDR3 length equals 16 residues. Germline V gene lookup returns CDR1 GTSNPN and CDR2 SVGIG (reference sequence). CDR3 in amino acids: CAWRGTSGRLTYEQYF. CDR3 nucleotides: TGTGCCTGGAGGGGGACTAGCGGGAGGCTAACCTACGAGCAGTACTTC.

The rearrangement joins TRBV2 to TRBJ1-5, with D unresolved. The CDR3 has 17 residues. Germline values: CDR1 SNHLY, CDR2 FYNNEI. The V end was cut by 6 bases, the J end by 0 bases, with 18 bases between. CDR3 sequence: CASSARSPRNSNQPQHF. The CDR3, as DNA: TGTGCCAGCAGCGCACGGTCTCCGAGGAATAGCAATCAGCCCCAGCATTTT.

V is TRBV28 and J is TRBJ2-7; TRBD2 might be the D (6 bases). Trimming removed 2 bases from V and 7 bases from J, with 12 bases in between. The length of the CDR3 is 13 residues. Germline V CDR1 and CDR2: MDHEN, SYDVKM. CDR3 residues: CASSLMGGLEQYF. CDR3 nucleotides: TGTGCCAGCAGTTTAATGGGGGGTTTAGAGCAGTACTTC.

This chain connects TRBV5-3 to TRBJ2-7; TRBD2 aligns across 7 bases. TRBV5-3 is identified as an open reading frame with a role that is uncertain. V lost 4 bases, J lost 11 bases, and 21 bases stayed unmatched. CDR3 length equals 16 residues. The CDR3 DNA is TGTGCCAGAAGCCCACCGTTCGGGCTAGCGGAAGTGGTGGAGTACTTC. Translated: CARSPPFGLAEVVEYF.